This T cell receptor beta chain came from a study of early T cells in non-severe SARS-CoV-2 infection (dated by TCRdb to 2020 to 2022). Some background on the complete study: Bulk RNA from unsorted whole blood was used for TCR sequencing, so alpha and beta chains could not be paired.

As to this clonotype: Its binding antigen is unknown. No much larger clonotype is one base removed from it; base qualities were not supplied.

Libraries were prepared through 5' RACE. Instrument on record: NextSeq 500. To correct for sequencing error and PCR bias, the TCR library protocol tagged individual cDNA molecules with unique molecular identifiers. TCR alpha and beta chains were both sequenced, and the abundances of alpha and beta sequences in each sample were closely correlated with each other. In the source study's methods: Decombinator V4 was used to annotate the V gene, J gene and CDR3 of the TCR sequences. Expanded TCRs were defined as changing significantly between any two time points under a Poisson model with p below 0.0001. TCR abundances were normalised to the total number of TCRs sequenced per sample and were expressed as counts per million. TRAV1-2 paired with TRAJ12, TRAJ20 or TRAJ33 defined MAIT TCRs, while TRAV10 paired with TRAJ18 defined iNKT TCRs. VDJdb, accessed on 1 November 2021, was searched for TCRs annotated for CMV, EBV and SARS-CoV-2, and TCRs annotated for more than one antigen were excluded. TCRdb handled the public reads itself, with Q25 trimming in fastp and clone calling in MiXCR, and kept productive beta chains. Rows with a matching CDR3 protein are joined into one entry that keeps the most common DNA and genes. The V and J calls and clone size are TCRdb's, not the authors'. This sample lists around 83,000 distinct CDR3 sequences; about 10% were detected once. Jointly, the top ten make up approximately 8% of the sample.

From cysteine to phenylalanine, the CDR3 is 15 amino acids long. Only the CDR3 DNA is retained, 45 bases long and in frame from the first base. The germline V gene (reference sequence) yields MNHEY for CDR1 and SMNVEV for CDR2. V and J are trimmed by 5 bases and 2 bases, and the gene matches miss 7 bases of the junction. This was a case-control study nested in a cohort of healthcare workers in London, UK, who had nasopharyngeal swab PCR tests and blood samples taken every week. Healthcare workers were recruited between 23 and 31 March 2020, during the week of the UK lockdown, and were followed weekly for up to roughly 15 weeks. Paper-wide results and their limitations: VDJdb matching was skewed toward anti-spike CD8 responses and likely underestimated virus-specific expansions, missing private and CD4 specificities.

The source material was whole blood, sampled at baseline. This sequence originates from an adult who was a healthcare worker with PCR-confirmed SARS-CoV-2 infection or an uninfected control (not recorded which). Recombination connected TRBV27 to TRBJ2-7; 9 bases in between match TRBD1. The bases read TGTGCCAGCAGTCTGGACAGGGGCTCAACCTACGAGCAGTACTTC. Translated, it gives CASSLDRGSTYEQYF.